A single sample gave rise to the 26 T cell receptor beta chains below, sequenced in a study of shared clonotypes between healthy human individuals. The repertoire was sequenced with immunoSEQ multiplex PCR; TCRdb's copy has only in-frame clones and lacks some. The top ten clones hold less than 55% of a sample with just over 95,000 clones, roughly two thirds of them seen once. The sample comprised memory CD8+ T cells sorted from blood. Subset of the sample: CD45RO+ cells pooled with CCR7-negative TemRA cells. Receptors originate from a man younger than 40 in good health.

This chain uses TRBV6-6 with TRBJ2-5, with D possibly TRBD2 on 5 matching bases. V was trimmed by 2 bases and J by 2 bases, leaving 9 bases between them. This CDR3 has 14 amino acids. Germline CDR1 reads MNHNY; CDR2 reads SVGAGI (reference sequence). The CDR3 region is CASSYGGNQETQYF. The CDR3 DNA is TGTGCCAGCAGTTACGGAGGAAATCAAGAGACCCAGTACTTC.

This clone turned up a few times. V and J are TRBV2 and TRBJ2-2; D unclear. V was cut by 4 bases and J by 5 bases, with 11 bases left in between. The CDR3 has 14 residues. Germline loops: CDR1 SNHLY, CDR2 FYNNEI. CDR3 DNA sequence: TGTGCCAGCAGTGTGGAACTGACGACCGGGGAGCTGTTTTTT. This encodes CASSVELTTGELFF.

A few counts support this clone. This sequence joins TRBV19 and TRBJ2-7; 8 bases fit TRBD1. Looked up from germline, CDR1 is LNHDA and CDR2 is SQIVND (reference sequence). The CDR3 is 16 residues long. V shed 4 bases and J 2 bases; nucleotides not matched to a gene: 10. This CDR3 is CASSTRDRGLTYEQYF. The DNA of the CDR3 is TGTGCCAGTAGTACCCGAGACAGGGGCCTAACCTACGAGCAGTACTTC.

This clone came up a few times. This chain uses TRBV4-1 with TRBJ1-2; tentatively, D is TRBD1 (5 bases). CDR1 and CDR2 (germline): MGHRA, YSYEKL. The CDR3 has 13 amino acids. Deletions cut 1 base from V and 7 bases from J, with 10 bases between. CDR3 sequence: CASSQVRGAGYTF. The CDR3 DNA sequence: TGCGCCAGCAGCCAAGTGCGGGGCGCTGGCTACACCTTC.

Points on this clone: Distinct nucleotide sequences in the sample also encode this CDR3. V and J are TRBV15 and TRBJ2-1; 7 positions agree with TRBD1. The germline V gene has CDR1 LNHNV and CDR2 YYDKDF (reference sequence). This CDR3 has 14 residues. The ends lost 3 bases at V and 4 bases at J; junction bases unmatched: 3. CDR3 loop: CATSRDRSYNEQFF. CDR3 bases: TGTGCCACCAGCAGGGACAGGTCATACAATGAGCAGTTCTTC.

This clone showed up many times. The V call is TRBV2, the J call TRBJ1-3; 8 bases agree with TRBD1. The CDR3 has 15 residues. Germline trimming cut 8 bases from V and 3 bases from J; bases unmatched to any gene: 9. Germline V gives CDR1 SNHLY, CDR2 FYNNEI. Here the CDR3 DNA reads TGTGCCAGCGGGTCCGGGACAGGCTTTGGAAACACCATATATTTT. Protein sequence: CASGSGTGFGNTIYF.

The V call is TRBV12-5, the J call TRBJ1-1; TRBD1 matches at 9 bases. This CDR3 has 14 amino acids. Germline V gene sequence: CDR1 LGHNT, CDR2 FRNRAP. With 6 bases clipped from V and 4 bases from J, the junction kept 6 bases outside the gene matches. The CDR3 sequence: CASGQTGGSTEAFF. The CDR3 coding sequence is TGTGCTAGTGGCCAGACAGGGGGTAGCACTGAAGCTTTCTTT.

The V gene is TRBV2, the J gene TRBJ2-7; 10 bases line up with TRBD1. The length of the CDR3 is 15 residues. The junction had 5 bases not matched to a gene; V was cut back by 0 bases and J by 6 bases. CDR1 is SNHLY, CDR2 FYNNEI, per germline. The CDR3 loop is CASSEARDRGAEQYF. CDR3 coding DNA: TGTGCCAGCAGTGAAGCCCGGGACAGGGGCGCCGAGCAGTACTTC.

This clone was seen a few times. This chain links TRBV29-1 with TRBJ1-4; D remains unclear. CDR1 and CDR2 (germline): SQVTM, ANQGSEA. V dropped 6 bases and J dropped 7 bases, with 21 bases sitting between them. This CDR3 contains 15 residues. CDR3 DNA sequence: TGCAGCGTCATTGGAACAGTGGTACGAGGTGAAAAACTGTTTTTT. Protein: CSVIGTVVRGEKLFF.

In nucleotides, the CDR3 is TGTGCCAGCAGCTTATATAGCGGGACTAGCACAGATACGCAGTATTTT. Its translation is CASSLYSGTSTDTQYF. V usage is TRBV5-4 and J usage is TRBJ2-3, with 8 positions matching TRBD2. In germline, CDR1 is SGHNT, CDR2 YYREEE (reference sequence). The length of the CDR3 is 16 residues. J lost 0 bases, V lost 2 bases, and 5 bases had no gene match. The full variable domain, its missing parts supplied by reference TRBV5-4 and TRBJ2-3, is ETGVTQSPTHLIKTRGQQVTLRCSSQSGHNTVSWYQQALGQGPQFIFQYYREEENGRGNFPPRFSGLQFPNYSSELNVNALELDDSALYLCASSLYSGTSTDTQYFGPGTRLTVL.

The rearrangement uses TRBV5-1 and TRBJ2-1, with 9 nucleotides matching TRBD1. V was clipped by 0 bases and J by 6 bases; unmatched bases: 4. CDR1 and CDR2 from the germline V gene are SGHRS and YFSETQ. The CDR3 contains 15 residues. This chain's CDR3 is CASSLGTGESNEQFF. CDR3 DNA sequence: TGCGCCAGCAGCTTGGGGACAGGGGAGTCCAATGAGCAGTTCTTC.

In its sample, this clone was seen many times. The rearrangement links TRBV21-1 to TRBJ2-1; the table's D call, TRBD2, was not checked against the DNA. TRBV21-1 is reported as a pseudogene. The CDR3 contains 17 residues. CDR3 nucleotide sequence: TGTCCCTGGGGACTAGCGGGCCCCAGAGGGTCCTACAATGAGCAGTTCTTC. Residues: CPWGLAGPRGSYNEQFF.

The rearrangement links TRBV18 to TRBJ2-6; tentative D call: TRBD1 (6 bases). Germline CDR1 and CDR2: KGHSH and LQKENI. V dropped 3 bases and J dropped 0 bases, with 9 bases sitting between them. The CDR3 sequence is 16 residues long. CDR3 coding DNA: TGTGCCAGCTCACCCCAAGGGGGCTCTGGGGCCAACGTCCTGACTTTC. Amino acids: CASSPQGGSGANVLTF.

The chain couples TRBV11-2 to TRBJ2-7, with D unresolved. CDR3 length: 11 residues. The germline V gene encodes CDR1 SGHAT and CDR2 FQNNGV. Trimming left V 5 bases short and J 4 bases short, with 6 bases between. The CDR3 sequence is CASSPDYEQYF. CDR3 coding DNA: TGTGCCAGCAGCCCCGATTACGAGCAGTACTTC.

This clone has a handful of counts. J is TRBJ2-7 and V is TRBV28; TRBD2 agrees at 8 bases. The CDR3 consists of 16 residues. V gave up 1 base and J gave up 2 bases; unmatched junction bases: 7. Germline V gene data show CDR1 as MDHEN and CDR2 as SYDVKM. CDR3 nucleotides: TGTGCCAGCAGTTTATTAGCGGGGAATGCGCCCTACGAGCAGTACTTC. The encoded protein is CASSLLAGNAPYEQYF.

The rearrangement uses TRBV27 and TRBJ1-2, with D perhaps TRBD1 (5 bases). Trimming removed 6 bases from V and 4 bases from J, with 15 bases in between. The CDR3 runs 14 residues. Germline V gene lookup returns CDR1 MNHEY and CDR2 SMNVEV (reference sequence). The CDR3, as DNA: TGTGCCAGCAGCGACTTGAGGGGAACCTATGGCTACACCTTC. This sequence encodes CASSDLRGTYGYTF.

The V and J genes are TRBV19 and TRBJ1-1; no clear D gene. The germline V gene encodes CDR1 LNHDA and CDR2 SQIVND (reference sequence). The CDR3 is 16 amino acids. The V gene lost 6 bases and the J gene lost 5 bases, with 22 bases spanning the gap. CDR3: CASSTSLWERNTEAFF. The DNA of the CDR3 is TGTGCCAGTAGCACGTCCCTTTGGGAAAGGAATACTGAAGCTTTCTTT.

The V call is TRBV7-9, the J call TRBJ2-5; TRBD1 matches at 7 bases. The CDR3 is 14 residues long. Germline CDR1 is SEHNR and CDR2 is FQNEAQ (reference sequence). After removal of 4 bases from V and 2 bases from J, the junction contained 4 bases not matched to a gene. CDR3 sequence reads: CASSSTGQQETQYF. The CDR3 nucleotides are TGTGCCAGCAGCTCGACAGGGCAACAAGAGACCCAGTACTTC.

The chain employs TRBV27 and TRBJ2-3, with 7 bases matching TRBD2. This CDR3 has 14 amino acids. V lost 3 bases and J lost 6; bases outside the gene matches: 6. Germline values: CDR1 MNHEY, CDR2 SMNVEV (reference sequence). CDR3 bases: TGTGCCAGCAGTTTTTCCGGGAGGTCTGATACGCAGTATTTT. It yields the protein CASSFSGRSDTQYF.

This clone has ten or more counts. The CDR3: CASSYRDSYNEQFF. The CDR3, as DNA: TGTGCCAGCAGTTACCGGGACTCCTACAATGAGCAGTTCTTC. This sequence joins TRBV6-6 and TRBJ2-1; D perhaps matches TRBD2 (5 bases). Trimming left V 2 bases short and J 0 bases short, with 5 bases between. This CDR3 contains 14 residues. Germline lookup yields CDR1 MNHNY and CDR2 SVGAGI (reference sequence).

This clone was counted a single time. The chain combines TRBV6-1 with TRBJ2-1; 13 positions agree with TRBD2. Germline CDR1 reads MNHNS; CDR2 reads SASEGT. V was pared by 5 bases and J by 13 bases, with 8 bases of the junction left unmatched. The CDR3 contains 14 residues. The CDR3 region is CASSSPGLAGRQFF. CDR3 nucleotide sequence: TGTGCCAGCAGTAGCCCGGGACTAGCGGGACGTCAGTTCTTC.

This clone is medium-sized (0.01 to 0.1%) by share. V is TRBV6-4 and J is TRBJ2-7, with 14 bases identical to TRBD2. The CDR3 length is 16 residues. Germline V gene data show CDR1 as MRHNA and CDR2 as SNTAGT. J lost 2 bases, V lost 0 bases, and 0 bases had no gene match. The CDR3 loop reads CASSDSTSGRAYEQYF. The CDR3 DNA reads TGTGCCAGCAGTGACTCGACTAGCGGGAGGGCCTACGAGCAGTACTTC.

V is TRBV13 and J is TRBJ1-1; D remains ambiguous. CDR1 is PRHDT, CDR2 FYEKMQ, per germline (reference sequence). Trimming pared 1 base from V and 5 bases from J, leaving 5 bases between. The CDR3 contains 12 residues. The CDR3, as DNA: TGTGCCAGCAGCTTAGAGTTGACTGAAGCTTTCTTT. As protein: CASSLELTEAFF.

This chain uses TRBV6-1 with TRBJ2-5, with TRBD2 matching 9 bases. The end of the DNA is better explained by TRBJ2-7, so the J call may be wrong. Germline CDR1 MNHNS, CDR2 SASEGT. The CDR3 contains 16 residues. Written as DNA, the CDR3 is TGTGCCAGCAGTGAAAAGGTCAGCGGGAGGTGGTACGAGCAGTACTTC. It is translated as CASSEKVSGRWYEQYF.

This clone turned up a few times. The rearrangement uses TRBV7-8 and TRBJ1-2, with no clear D. CDR1 and CDR2 from the germline V gene are SGHVS and FQNEAQ. The CDR3 is 16 amino acids. The ends were cut back, 3 bases at V and 0 bases at J, with 14 bases in the middle. DNA for the CDR3: TGTGCCAGCAGCTTCCCACCGACGTACTCTAACTATGGCTACACCTTC. Its translation: CASSFPPTYSNYGYTF.

This clone has at least ten counts. CDR3 residues: CASSPPGLAGGGELFF. The CDR3 DNA is TGTGCCAGCAGCCCACCGGGACTAGCGGGAGGCGGGGAGCTGTTTTTT. The chain has TRBV9 and TRBJ2-2; TRBD2 aligns across 15 bases. Germline V gene data show CDR1 as SGDLS and CDR2 as YYNGEE. With V trimmed by 4 bases and J by 7 bases, 5 bases remained unmatched. CDR3 length equals 16 residues. Full variable domain (rest looked up from reference TRBV9 and TRBJ2-2): DSGVTQTPKHLITATGQRVTLRCSPRSGDLSVYWYQQSLDQGLQFLIQYYNGEERAKGNILERFSAQQFPDLHSELNLSSLELGDSALYFCASSPPGLAGGGELFFGEGSRLTVL.